This T cell receptor (beta chain) stems from a study of T-cell reconstitution after alpha-beta-depleted transplantation in children. Findings of the study overall: Elevated TCRbeta diversity at day 60 was traced, in some patients, to surviving recipient T cells and thymic progenitors. Several hundred expanded graft clones reportedly gave rise to the alpha-beta T cells present about two months after transplant.

The library targeted TCRbeta and was prepared with unique molecular identifiers. MiXCR was run by TCRdb on the PCR reads, yielding one entry per CDR3 protein. The table lists about 900,000 distinct CDR3 sequences, about 31% of them singletons. As for this clonotype: Its antigen is not identified.

This specimen consisted of PBMCs, mostly from graft donor cells, obtained 360 days after TCRalphabeta/CD19-depleted stem cell transplant. The clonotype originates from a boy under two years old who had a stem cell transplant for SCID, so the T cells may come from the graft donor.

CDR3 sequence: CASSQDLAGAEDEKLFF. CDR3 sequence (DNA): TGCGCCAGCAGCCAAGATCTTGCCGGGGCGGAAGATGAAAAACTGTTTTTT. The rearrangement links TRBV4-3 to TRBJ1-4, with D possibly matching TRBD1 (5 bases). This CDR3 region has 17 residues. The germline CDR1 and CDR2 sequences are LGHNA and YSLEER. Trimming removed 0 bases at V and 6 bases at J, with 17 bases between.